This T cell receptor beta chain was obtained from a study of STAT5B mutations in CD4+ large granular lymphocyte leukemia (dated by TCRdb to 2021 to 2024). Turning to the overall study: Among the healthy controls, the CDR3 'QG' motif was associated with a particular HLA allele. The study compared the TCRbeta repertoires of patients with CD4+ T-cell large granular lymphocyte leukemia against the TCRbeta repertoires of healthy blood donors. Flow cytometry on FACSCanto II or FACSVerse showed that the purified fractions were more than 95% pure among lymphocytes.

A few counts support this clone. The antigen it recognizes is unknown. One base away there is no much larger clone; base qualities are not given. The CDR3 spans 12 residues, from the cysteine through the phenylalanine. Solely the CDR3 DNA is kept, with 36 bases framed from the first base. V sheds 1 base and J sheds 5 bases, leaving 3 bases between their ends. CDR1 and CDR2 are read off the germline V gene (reference sequence) as SEHNR and FQNEAQ. The healthy controls were 37 blood donors, and the buffy coats of these donors were supplied by the Finnish Red Cross blood service. All TCR-sequenced material derived from peripheral blood: patient blood samples and healthy donor buffy coats. Peripheral blood mononuclear cells were isolated by Ficoll-Hypaque gradient centrifugation. Magnetic purification was used to isolate CD4+ cells from the buffy coats of the healthy controls. The Gentra Puregene Cell and Tissue kit was used to extract genomic DNA, and a Qubit 2.0 fluorometer was used to measure the amount of genomic DNA.

Broad study findings and their caveats: TRBV06-family usage was enriched among the top patient clones (8/27) compared with healthy controls (2/35). Data were not HLA-matched; higher clonality in CD4+ versus CD8+ T-LGLL could reflect the relatively small sample size. Greater clonality appeared to be present in CD4-sorted patient repertoires than in healthy CD4+ repertoires, and the difference was retained after the putative leukemic clones were removed. The main leukemic clonotypes were found to be private to each patient, although 25% to 30% of the main leukemic clonotypes were detected at low frequency in the non-leukemic repertoires of other patients.

The immunoSEQ assay at survey resolution was applied to genomic DNA for sequencing of TCRbeta rearrangements. As for how the authors treated the data: In the TCR sequencing data, the lowest productive clonotype frequency that could be detected was 2.59 x 10-5. Only productive TCRbeta rearrangements, defined as complete and in-frame sequences, were included in the analyses. Clonality for each sample was calculated as Simpson clonality in the immunoSEQ Analyzer version 3.0. Clones were grouped by frequency into very rare, small, medium, large (1-20%) or hyperexpanded (>20%) categories. OLGA 1.2.3 estimated generation probabilities, VDJtools produced V-gene circos plots, VDJdb was queried for specificities, and GLIPH identified CDR3 motifs. TCRdb holds this immuneACCESS table with in-frame rearrangements only. Some clones are missing; in checked studies, unresolved V genes explain under half, and the rest has no known cause. The D gene and trimming were derived from the DNA, and the V and J assignments and clone size from that table. The sample includes tens of thousands of clones, with roughly three quarters observed a single time. Approximately 1.1% of the sample goes to the ten largest clones.

Sequencing was done on a sample of CD4+ T cells from blood buffy coats. The receptor was isolated from a human donor in good health. This sequence uses TRBV7-9 and TRBJ1-5; no confident D gene assignment can be made. The sequenced DNA is TGTGCCAGCAGCTTAGGGTATCAGCCCCAGCATTTT. This gives the protein CASSLGYQPQHF.